These T cell receptor beta chains were read from a single sample in a study of regulatory and conventional T cells in breast cancer. TCRdb independently ran MiXCR on the PCR reads; one entry per CDR3 protein. The table lists about 16,000 distinct CDR3 sequences, about 31% of them singletons. Sequencing input: conventional T cells from blood. These receptors were obtained from a female donor in good health. Both conserved end residues are part of each CDR3. A D gene is named only where the DNA matches it firmly. The size of a clone is reported for some rows only, either as once, few or many, or as a class for expanded clones.

CDR3: CASSLTRLRAKNIQYF
DNA: TGTGCCAGCAGCTTAACCCGGCTGAGAGCCAAAAACATTCAGTACTTC
J: TRBJ2-4
V: TRBV7-8
D: NA
size: NA

CDR3: CAISESRDRVIYEQFF
DNA: TGTGCCATCAGTGAGTCGCGGGACAGGGTTATCTATGAGCAGTTCTTC
J: TRBJ2-1
V: TRBV10-3
D: TRBD1
size: NA

CDR3: CASSFDSSYNEQFF
DNA: TGTGCCAGCAGCTTTGACAGCTCCTACAATGAGCAGTTCTTC
J: TRBJ2-1
V: TRBV5-4
D: NA
size: NA

CDR3: CASSLSGQRDSPLHF
DNA: TGTGCCAGCAGTTTGTCCGGGCAAAGAGACTCACCCCTCCACTTT
J: TRBJ1-6
V: TRBV5-4
D: NA
size: few

CDR3: CASSSQGPGNSPLHF
DNA: TGTGCCAGCAGCTCACAGGGGCCGGGTAATTCACCCCTCCACTTT
J: TRBJ1-6
V: TRBV7-3
D: TRBD1
size: few

CDR3: CASSPGGIGGRNEQYF
DNA: TGTGCCAGCAGCCCCGGCGGGATAGGGGGCCGGAACGAGCAGTACTTC
J: TRBJ2-7
V: TRBV7-9
D: NA
size: NA

CDR3: CSARDRGVAKNIQYF
DNA: TGCAGTGCTAGAGATCGGGGAGTGGCCAAAAACATTCAGTACTTC
J: TRBJ2-4
V: TRBV20-1
D: NA
size: NA

CDR3: CASSSIGTSGGARETQYF
DNA: TGTGCCAGCAGCTCAATCGGGACTAGCGGGGGGGCCCGGGAGACCCAGTACTTC
J: TRBJ2-5
V: TRBV7-2
D: TRBD2
size: few

CDR3: CASSPLQGEFETQYF
DNA: TGTGCCAGCAGCCCCTTACAGGGAGAGTTCGAGACCCAGTACTTC
J: TRBJ2-5
V: TRBV5-6
D: NA
size: NA

CDR3: CASSPGTEVFF
DNA: TGTGCCAGCAGTCCGGGGACTGAAGTTTTCTTT
J: TRBJ1-1
V: TRBV6-2/TRBV6-3
D: NA
size: NA

CDR3: CSARPGMTDTQYF
DNA: TGCAGTGCTAGACCAGGGATGACAGATACGCAGTATTTT
J: TRBJ2-3
V: TRBV20-1
D: NA
size: few

CDR3: CASSLREDTEAFF
DNA: TGTGCCAGCAGCCTCAGGGAGGACACTGAAGCTTTCTTT
J: TRBJ1-1
V: TRBV11-2
D: NA
size: few

CDR3: CSAPTQGGNEQFF
DNA: TGCAGTGCTCCCACCCAGGGAGGCAATGAGCAGTTCTTC
J: TRBJ2-1
V: TRBV20-1
D: NA
size: many

CDR3: CASSYLGQGGTDAQYF
DNA: TGTGCCAGCAGTTACCTGGGGCAGGGGGGCACAGATGCGCAGTATTTT
J: TRBJ2-3
V: TRBV6-2/TRBV6-3
D: NA
size: NA

CDR3: CSASPSNSPLHF
DNA: TGCAGTGCTAGCCCTTCGAATTCACCCCTCCACTTT
J: TRBJ1-6
V: TRBV20-1
D: NA
size: medium-sized

CDR3: CSASRVGTGELFF
DNA: TGCAGTGCTAGCAGGGTCGGCACCGGGGAGCTGTTTTTT
J: TRBJ2-2
V: TRBV20-1
D: NA
size: few

CDR3: CASSLGSTVQETQYF
DNA: TGTGCCAGCAGCTTAGGATCCACAGTCCAAGAGACCCAGTACTTC
J: TRBJ2-5
V: TRBV7-9
D: NA
size: NA

CDR3: CASSLDSGLQPQHF
DNA: TGTGCCAGCAGCTTAGACAGCGGTCTCCAGCCCCAGCATTTT
J: TRBJ1-5
V: TRBV7-6
D: NA
size: NA

CDR3: CASSLQETQYF
DNA: TGTGCCAGCAGCTTGCAAGAGACCCAGTACTTC
J: TRBJ2-5
V: TRBV7-9
D: NA
size: NA

CDR3: CASSRTGQADQPQHF
DNA: TGTGCCAGCAGCCGAACGGGACAGGCTGATCAGCCCCAGCATTTT
J: TRBJ1-5
V: TRBV7-2
D: TRBD1
size: few

CDR3: CASSQDDFEAFF
DNA: TGTGCCAGCAGCCAAGATGACTTTGAAGCTTTCTTT
J: TRBJ1-1
V: TRBV3-1
D: NA
size: few